The 21 T cell receptor beta chains listed next were all sequenced from one sample in a study of control samples from healthy donors and cancer patients. Sequenced by immunoSEQ multiplex PCR; TCRdb stores in-frame clones only, minus some. The repertoire includes about 150,000 clones, about 86% of them detected once, and 1.7% sits in the top ten. Sequenced input: blood. The receptor set was obtained from a man aged 18-30 years in good health.

The rearrangement joins TRBV5-4 to TRBJ2-5; 14 bases agree with TRBD2. Germline loops: CDR1 SGHNT, CDR2 YYREEE (reference sequence). This CDR3 contains 16 residues. The junction had 6 bases not matched to a gene; V was cut back by 3 bases and J by 5 bases. The CDR3, as DNA: TGTGCCAGCAGCTCACCGGGACTAGCGGGAGAGGAGACCCAGTACTTC. It translates to CASSSPGLAGEETQYF.

V usage is TRBV4-2 and J usage is TRBJ1-2, with no clear D. The CDR3 contains 15 residues. V lost 0 bases and J 7 bases, leaving 15 bases between the germline ends. From germline, CDR1 is LGHNA and CDR2 YNFKEQ. The CDR3 reads CASSQDRSTLSGYTF. The CDR3 coding sequence is TGTGCCAGCAGCCAAGATCGTAGCACTCTCAGTGGCTACACCTTC.

The genes are TRBV7-9 and TRBJ2-1; D unclear. CDR1 SEHNR and CDR2 FQNEAQ come from the germline V gene (reference sequence). This CDR3 spans 12 amino acids. The V end lost 5 bases, the J end lost 8 bases, and 10 bases lay between the germline ends. CDR3 protein: CASSAAQHEQFF. CDR3 bases: TGTGCCAGCAGCGCGGCCCAGCATGAGCAGTTCTTC.

V and J are TRBV7-2 and TRBJ1-3; unclear D gene. V gave up 4 bases and J gave up 2 bases, with 0 bases separating them. Per the germline V gene, CDR1 is SGHTA and CDR2 is FQGNSA. This CDR3 contains 11 residues. The CDR3 here is CASSSGNTIYF. Written as DNA, the CDR3 is TGTGCCAGCAGCTCTGGAAACACCATATATTTT.

The J gene is TRBJ1-2, the V gene TRBV19; no definite D call. The CDR3 sequence is 15 residues long. The V end lost 4 bases, the J end lost 2 bases, and 14 bases lay between the germline ends. CDR1 LNHDA and CDR2 SQIVND come from the germline V gene (reference sequence). The CDR3 is CASSTRGGANYGYTF. CDR3 DNA sequence: TGTGCCAGTAGTACCCGGGGAGGAGCGAACTATGGCTACACCTTC.

This chain joins TRBV6-2 or TRBV6-3 and TRBJ2-7, with D perhaps matching TRBD2 (6 bases). Per germline, CDR1 MNHEY and CDR2 SVGEGT. V was clipped by 4 bases and J by 7 bases, with 17 bases between them. The CDR3 is 14 amino acids. The CDR3 DNA is TGTGCCAGCAGTTTTGGGACTTTCGCACGAGAGCAGTACTTC. Its translation is CASSFGTFAREQYF.

CDR3 residues: CATLQGLAKNIQYF. As DNA, the CDR3 is TGTGCCACTTTACAGGGGCTAGCCAAAAACATTCAGTACTTC. The chain recombines TRBV6-5 with TRBJ2-4, with 7 bases lining up with TRBD1. The germline V gene has CDR1 MNHEY and CDR2 SVGAGI. V was clipped by 10 bases and J by 0 bases; unmatched bases: 6. This CDR3 spans 14 amino acids.

This chain links TRBV7-6 with TRBJ1-2, with a weak D call TRBD1 (5 bases). The CDR3 totals 12 residues. Germline V gene sequence: CDR1 SGHVS, CDR2 FNYEAQ. The V and J ends lost 5 bases and 4 bases respectively, with 8 bases between them. The chain's CDR3 is CASSPGSYGYTF. The CDR3 DNA follows: TGTGCCAGCAGCCCAGGGAGCTATGGCTACACCTTC.

CDR3 loop: CAWRVGGPGGVRSGTDTQYF. In DNA form, the CDR3 reads TGTGCCTGGCGGGTGGGGGGACCTGGAGGGGTCAGGAGCGGCACAGATACGCAGTATTTT. J is TRBJ2-3 and V is TRBV30; D is possibly TRBD2 (6 bases). Trimming removed 5 bases from V and 1 base from J, with 31 bases in between. Germline lookup yields CDR1 GTSNPN and CDR2 SVGIG (reference sequence). CDR3 length: 20 amino acids.

The rearrangement uses TRBV7-6 and TRBJ2-7; 8 positions agree with TRBD1. Losses at the gene ends were 5 bases for V and 4 bases for J; bases not matched to a gene: 10. The CDR3 has 15 residues. Germline assignment: CDR1 SGHVS and CDR2 FNYEAQ. This CDR3 reads CASSPTGDPLYEQYF. The DNA of the CDR3 is TGTGCCAGCAGCCCGACAGGGGACCCCCTTTACGAGCAGTACTTC.

The chain carries TRBV7-2 and TRBJ2-5; D perhaps matches TRBD1 (5 bases). V lost 4 bases to trimming and J lost 5 bases, with 11 bases between them. Germline V gene sequence: CDR1 SGHTA, CDR2 FQGNSA. The CDR3 is 13 amino acids. The DNA of the CDR3 is TGTGCCAGCAGCTCTCAGGGTTCCGAGACCCAGTACTTC. Amino acids: CASSSQGSETQYF.

J is TRBJ1-5 and V is TRBV28; 7 bases match TRBD1. Germline V CDR1 and CDR2: MDHEN, SYDVKM. Germline trimming cut 7 bases from V and 5 bases from J; bases unmatched to any gene: 2. The CDR3 contains 12 residues. CDR3: CASTGGDQPQHF. CDR3 DNA: TGTGCCAGCACAGGGGGAGATCAGCCCCAGCATTTT.

There are a few counts of this clone. V and J are TRBV7-8 and TRBJ1-1; possibly TRBD1 for D (5 bases). The CDR3 length is 17 residues. Germline V lookup: CDR1 SGHVS, CDR2 FQNEAQ. V gave up 3 bases and J gave up 2 bases, with 19 bases separating them. The CDR3 sequence is CASSFWLNARANTEAFF. As DNA, the CDR3 is TGTGCCAGCAGCTTCTGGTTGAACGCCAGGGCCAACACTGAAGCTTTCTTT.

The V and J genes are TRBV5-1 and TRBJ1-3, with no clear D. V dropped 2 bases and J dropped 4 bases, with 4 bases sitting between them. Germline V gene data show CDR1 as SGHRS and CDR2 as YFSETQ. The CDR3 sequence is 12 residues long. CDR3 DNA sequence: TGCGCCAGCAGCTTCAACGGAAACACCATATATTTT. Protein sequence: CASSFNGNTIYF.

The J gene is TRBJ1-5, the V gene TRBV9, with D unclear. The V end was cut by 0 bases, the J end by 6 bases, with 4 bases between. The CDR3 runs to 12 residues. CDR1 is SGDLS and CDR2 is YYNGEE in the germline V gene. The CDR3 sequence is CASSVDGQPQHF. CDR3 nucleotides: TGTGCCAGCAGCGTAGATGGTCAGCCCCAGCATTTT. Combining the CDR3 with reference TRBV9 and TRBJ1-5 gives the whole variable domain DSGVTQTPKHLITATGQRVTLRCSPRSGDLSVYWYQQSLDQGLQFLIQYYNGEERAKGNILERFSAQQFPDLHSELNLSSLELGDSALYFCASSVDGQPQHFGDGTRLSIL.

This sequence joins TRBV5-1 and TRBJ1-1; TRBD1 might be the D (6 bases). Deletions cut 4 bases from V and 6 bases from J, with 16 bases between. Germline V gives CDR1 SGHRS, CDR2 YFSETQ. This CDR3 contains 14 residues. The CDR3 sequence is CASSAYRDLPEAFF. The CDR3, as DNA: TGCGCCAGCAGCGCTTACAGGGATCTTCCTGAAGCTTTCTTT.

V usage is TRBV5-6 and J usage is TRBJ2-1; D not certain. The CDR3 runs 11 residues. Looked up from germline, CDR1 is SGHDT and CDR2 is YYEEEE. V lost 2 bases, J lost 8 bases, and 5 bases lay in between. CDR3 sequence reads: CASSFSYEQFF. Written as DNA, the CDR3 is TGTGCCAGCAGCTTTTCGTATGAGCAGTTCTTC.

This clone has more than one count but fewer than ten. The chain joins TRBV6-2 or TRBV6-3 to TRBJ2-3, with 11 bases aligning to TRBD2. Germline values: CDR1 MNHEY, CDR2 SVGEGT. After removal of 2 bases from V and 2 bases from J, the junction contained 12 bases not matched to a gene. CDR3 size: 19 residues. CDR3 sequence: CASSYLTSGVPAHTDTQYF. For the CDR3, the DNA is TGTGCCAGCAGTTACCTGACTAGCGGGGTCCCGGCCCACACAGATACGCAGTATTTT.

This sequence joins TRBV5-6 and TRBJ1-5; D perhaps matches TRBD1 (5 bases). Per germline, CDR1 SGHDT and CDR2 YYEEEE. The length of the CDR3 is 15 residues. Trimming removed 3 bases at V and 4 bases at J, with 14 bases between. The CDR3 DNA reads as TGTGCCAGCAGCTCGCTGTGGAGGACAAATCAGCCCCAGCATTTT. This sequence encodes CASSSLWRTNQPQHF.

The chain combines TRBV15 with TRBJ2-2, with D unclear. The germline V and J ends were trimmed by 4 bases and 8 bases, with 11 bases remaining between them. The CDR3 extends over 13 amino acids. Looked up from germline, CDR1 is LNHNV and CDR2 is YYDKDF (reference sequence). The CDR3 region has the DNA TGTGCCACCAGCAAAACCATGTCTGGGGAGCTGTTTTTT. Translating it yields CATSKTMSGELFF.

The chain recombines TRBV15 with TRBJ2-7; 9 bases are shared with TRBD1. Germline lookup yields CDR1 LNHNV and CDR2 YYDKDF (reference sequence). CDR3 size: 14 residues. Trimming cost V 3 bases and J 5 bases; bases outside gene matches: 5. The CDR3: CATSRLRQGDEQYF. The CDR3 region has the DNA TGTGCCACCAGCAGGTTGAGACAGGGGGACGAGCAGTACTTC.